What follows are 31 T cell receptor beta chains derived from one specimen sequenced in a study of blood T cells in healthy people across ages. With a J-beta primer mix and a sample-barcoded 5' primer, a second PCR ran about 6 to 11 cycles. TCRdb processed the 5' RACE reads anew with MiXCR; each CDR3 protein has one entry. The table includes 380,000 or so distinct CDR3 sequences, roughly half detected once. Sample: blood. The receptors were sampled from a man aged 55 to 69 in good health.

This clonotype was counted many times. The V call is TRBV4-3, the J call TRBJ2-6; no clear D. Per germline, CDR1 LGHNA and CDR2 YSLEER. The CDR3 contains 16 residues. Trimming shortened V by 0 bases and J by 0 bases, and 6 bases separated the two germline ends. CDR3 residues: CASSQEESSGANVLTF. For the CDR3, the DNA is TGCGCCAGCAGCCAAGAGGAGAGCTCTGGGGCCAACGTCCTGACTTTC.

The J gene is TRBJ2-1, the V gene TRBV29-1; D may be TRBD1 or TRBD2 (5 bases each). The last part of the DNA fits TRBJ2-7 better; the J call may be wrong. Germline V gene sequence: CDR1 SQVTM, CDR2 ANQGSEA. This CDR3 contains 14 residues. As DNA, the CDR3 is TGCGTTGACCTCGTGGGACCCCTTGACAATGAGCAGTACTTC. This encodes CVDLVGPLDNEQYF.

In this sample, this clonotype turned up a few times. The chain is built from TRBV4-2 and TRBJ2-3; the match to TRBD2 covers 7 bases. This CDR3 region has 14 residues. Germline CDR1 is LGHNA and CDR2 is YNFKEQ. After removal of 1 base from V and 3 bases from J, the junction contained 1 base not matched to a gene. The DNA for the CDR3 is TGTGCCAGCAGCCAAGTCGGGAGGACAGATACGCAGTATTTT. The encoded protein is CASSQVGRTDTQYF.

The chain links TRBV30 to TRBJ1-2; D remains unclear. CDR1 and CDR2 (germline): GTSNPN, SVGIG (reference sequence). This CDR3 comprises 11 residues. CDR3: CVCSPNYGYTF. Written as DNA, the CDR3 is TGTGTCTGTAGCCCGAACTATGGCTACACCTTC.

The genes are TRBV4-1 and TRBJ2-7; tentatively, D is TRBD1 (5 bases). From germline, CDR1 is MGHRA and CDR2 YSYEKL. The CDR3 runs to 15 residues. V was pared by 0 bases and J by 3 bases, with 12 bases between. Here the CDR3 DNA reads TGCGCCAGCAGCCAAGATGGGGCCAGGTACTACGAGCAGTACTTC. It encodes CASSQDGARYYEQYF.

There are a few counts of this clonotype. CDR3 DNA: TGTGCCAGCTCACTAGATAATGCACAGGGACCCTACGAGCAGTACTTC. Protein product: CASSLDNAQGPYEQYF. The chain recombines TRBV18 with TRBJ2-7; the D gene is possibly TRBD1 (6 bases). CDR3 size: 16 residues. Germline lookup yields CDR1 KGHSH and CDR2 LQKENI. V was shortened by 4 bases and J by 2 bases, with 18 bases between the two germline ends.

The table lists this clonotype with a few counts. The chain joins TRBV20-1 to TRBJ2-1; TRBD2 is a possible D gene (6 bases). Per germline, CDR1 DFQATT and CDR2 SNEGSKA (reference sequence). V dropped 3 bases and J dropped 3 bases, with 15 bases sitting between them. The CDR3 runs 15 residues. The CDR3 region has the DNA TGCAGTGCTAGGGGGGGAACGGAGCGCTACAATGAGCAGTTCTTC. It yields the protein CSARGGTERYNEQFF.

This clonotype was observed a single time. As DNA, the CDR3 is TGTGCCAGCAGTTACCGCAGGGTTAATTACGAGCAGTACTTC. It yields the protein CASSYRRVNYEQYF. The chain combines TRBV6-5 with TRBJ2-7, with D perhaps TRBD1 (5 bases). Germline-derived CDR1 and CDR2 are MNHEY and SVGAGI. The CDR3 is 14 residues long. The V gene lost 2 bases and the J gene lost 4 bases, with 12 bases spanning the gap.

CDR3 DNA sequence: TGCAGTGCTAGAGTGGAGAGGCCCTCCTACGAGCAGTACTTC. This encodes CSARVERPSYEQYF. The chain recombines TRBV20-1 with TRBJ2-7, with D hard to call. The CDR3 consists of 14 residues. Germline-derived CDR1 and CDR2 are DFQATT and SNEGSKA (reference sequence). Between the trimmed V and J ends, which lost 1 base and 0 bases, there was a span of 10 bases.

The chain carries TRBV20-1 and TRBJ2-1, with 9 bases matching TRBD2. Germline CDR1 and CDR2: DFQATT and SNEGSKA (reference sequence). The V and J ends lost 4 bases and 2 bases, in that order; junction bases with no gene match: 3. The CDR3 loop spans 14 amino acids. The CDR3 sequence is CSAKAGGPYNEQFF. CDR3 DNA: TGCAGTGCTAAGGCGGGGGGGCCCTACAATGAGCAGTTCTTC.

The chain couples TRBV20-1 to TRBJ2-7; TRBD2 agrees at 7 bases. The DNA end is more similar to TRBJ2-5, so the J call may be wrong. Per germline, CDR1 DFQATT and CDR2 SNEGSKA (reference sequence). The CDR3 is 15 amino acids. The DNA for the CDR3 is TGCAGTGCTAGTCCCAACGGGGGGTTGGGGGAGACCCAGTACTTC. It encodes CSASPNGGLGETQYF.

This clonotype was picked up one time. The chain combines TRBV4-2 with TRBJ1-3, with D possibly matching TRBD1 (5 bases). V gave up 5 bases and J gave up 4 bases, with 12 bases separating them. The CDR3 runs to 14 residues. The germline V gene encodes CDR1 LGHNA and CDR2 YNFKEQ. In nucleotides, the CDR3 is TGTGCCAGCAGCTCACAGGTTGACGGAAACACCATATATTTT. Translating it yields CASSSQVDGNTIYF.

This chain joins TRBV20-1 and TRBJ2-7; 14 nucleotides agree with TRBD2. Germline CDR1 is DFQATT and CDR2 is SNEGSKA (reference sequence). CDR3 length: 15 amino acids. J was trimmed by 1 base and V by 6 bases; bases with no gene match: 5. The CDR3 DNA reads TGCAGTGCCAGGACTAGCGGGGGGACTTCCTACGAGCAGTACTTC. Amino acids: CSARTSGGTSYEQYF.

The sample holds a few counts of this clonotype. The chain joins TRBV27 to TRBJ1-1; D remains unclear. The CDR3 is made up of 14 amino acids. CDR1 MNHEY and CDR2 SMNVEV come from the germline V gene (reference sequence). Trimming cost V 6 bases and J 0 bases, with 11 bases left between them. CDR3 bases: TGTGCCAGCAGCGACGTCCGACTGAACACTGAAGCTTTCTTT. Translating it yields CASSDVRLNTEAFF.

The chain employs TRBV5-4 and TRBJ2-7; 7 nucleotides agree with TRBD1. CDR3 length: 15 residues. From germline, CDR1 is SGHNT and CDR2 YYREEE (reference sequence). Trimming at V came to 4 bases and at J to 4 bases, leaving 11 bases not matched to a gene. The CDR3 protein is CASSPGRQGRYEQYF. The CDR3 DNA follows: TGTGCCAGCAGCCCGGGGCGACAGGGAAGGTACGAGCAGTACTTC.

The chain recombines TRBV29-1 with TRBJ2-1; TRBD1 matches at 12 bases. Germline lookup yields CDR1 SQVTM and CDR2 ANQGSEA. The V segment lost 7 bases and the J segment 4 bases; nucleotides outside the gene matches: 5. The length of the CDR3 is 14 residues. The CDR3 reads CSAMGQGAYNEQFF. The CDR3 region has the DNA TGCAGCGCCATGGGACAGGGGGCTTACAATGAGCAGTTCTTC.

This clonotype turned up a few times. This chain joins TRBV20-1 and TRBJ2-3; D not resolved. Trimming took 3 bases from V and 1 from J, leaving 14 bases between them. CDR1 and CDR2 (germline): DFQATT, SNEGSKA (reference sequence). CDR3 length: 15 residues. DNA of the CDR3: TGCAGTGCTAGGGACCCTAGATCAGGCACAGATACGCAGTATTTT. Translating it yields CSARDPRSGTDTQYF.

The chain combines TRBV29-1 with TRBJ2-4, with 11 bases fitting TRBD1. This CDR3 contains 14 residues. Germline values: CDR1 SQVTM, CDR2 ANQGSEA. V was pared by 6 bases and J by 1 base, with 2 bases of the junction left unmatched. Here the CDR3 reads CSVRDRGAKNIQYF. In nucleotides, the CDR3 is TGCAGCGTGAGGGACAGGGGGGCCAAAAACATTCAGTACTTC.

Note on this clonotype: A much more abundant neighbour one base away suggests this may be a read error. This rearrangement joins TRBV20-1 to TRBJ1-6; D remains ambiguous. Per germline, CDR1 DFQATT and CDR2 SNEGSKA (reference sequence). CDR3 length: 14 residues. This CDR3 is CSVRDRGGSSPLHF. The CDR3 bases are TGCAGTGTTAGAGATCGGGGAGGTAGTTCACCCCTCCACTTT.

This clonotype was picked up a small number of times. This chain uses TRBV5-5 with TRBJ1-1, with TRBD1 matching over 9 bases. The V gene end was trimmed by 4 bases and the J gene end by 5 bases; junction bases not matched to a gene: 9. Per germline, CDR1 SGHKS and CDR2 YYEKEE (reference sequence). The CDR3 loop spans 15 amino acids. CDR3 in DNA: TGTGCCAGCAGCGTCCGGGACAGGGTGTTTACTGAAGCTTTCTTT. Protein sequence: CASSVRDRVFTEAFF.

This clonotype was detected many times. The rearrangement uses TRBV20-1 and TRBJ1-4; D perhaps matches TRBD1 (6 bases). This CDR3 contains 13 residues. The ends were cut back, 0 bases at V and 16 bases at J, with 18 bases in the middle. Looked up from germline, CDR1 is DFQATT and CDR2 is SNEGSKA (reference sequence). CDR3 nucleotides: TGCAGTGCTAGAGATTCAGAGACAGGAGCAAGGTTTTTT. It codes for CSARDSETGARFF.

The chain joins TRBV20-1 to TRBJ2-5, with 8 bases fitting TRBD2. The assigned J gene may be wrong: the sequence end matches TRBJ2-7 better. This CDR3 comprises 13 residues. Germline V gene data show CDR1 as DFQATT and CDR2 as SNEGSKA (reference sequence). CDR3 residues: CSARGLANYEQYF. CDR3 DNA sequence: TGCAGTGCTAGAGGACTAGCGAACTACGAGCAGTACTTC.

The V call is TRBV29-1, the J call TRBJ2-1; 7 nucleotides align to TRBD1. The CDR3 sequence is 13 residues long. The germline V gene encodes CDR1 SQVTM and CDR2 ANQGSEA. The V segment lost 6 bases and the J segment 9 bases; nucleotides outside the gene matches: 11. CDR3 DNA sequence: TGCAGCGTGGGGACAGACCCTTGGGGTGAGCAGTTCTTC. Translating it yields CSVGTDPWGEQFF.

The V call is TRBV27, the J call TRBJ2-3, with D possibly being TRBD2 (6 bases). Per germline, CDR1 MNHEY and CDR2 SMNVEV (reference sequence). Trimming cost V 2 bases and J 1 base, with 16 bases left between them. The CDR3 length is 17 residues. DNA of the CDR3: TGTGCCAGCAGTTTACCGAGACTAGTACAGGGCACAGATACGCAGTATTTT. Translation: CASSLPRLVQGTDTQYF.

This clonotype appeared once. A single base separates this from a much larger clone, so it may be a read error. J is TRBJ1-4 and V is TRBV11-2; maybe TRBD1 (6 bases). Looked up from germline, CDR1 is SGHAT and CDR2 is FQNNGV. Trimming removed 5 bases at V and 5 bases at J, with 12 bases between. The CDR3 totals 14 residues. Here the CDR3 reads CASSGGRGNEKLFF. The CDR3, as DNA: TGTGCCAGCAGCGGGGGAAGGGGGAATGAAAAACTGTTTTTT.

This clonotype was picked up a small number of times. This chain connects TRBV29-1 to TRBJ1-2, with unresolved D. Germline V gene data show CDR1 as SQVTM and CDR2 as ANQGSEA. V lost 4 bases, J lost 7 bases, and 1 base lay in between. This CDR3 is built from 8 residues. CDR3 nucleotide sequence: TGCAGCGTTGTTGGCTACACCTTC. Residues: CSVVGYTF.

The V gene is TRBV12-3 or TRBV12-4, the J gene TRBJ2-3; 13 bases align to TRBD2. V lost 6 bases, J lost 4 bases, and 10 bases stayed unmatched. The CDR3 is made up of 17 amino acids. The CDR3 loop reads CASSPGLAGFGADTQYF. The CDR3, as DNA: TGTGCCAGCAGCCCGGGACTAGCGGGATTCGGCGCAGATACGCAGTATTTT.

The chain combines TRBV29-1 with TRBJ1-2; D is ambiguous. The CDR3 has 15 amino acids. Germline CDR1 and CDR2: SQVTM and ANQGSEA. Trimming stripped 5 bases from V and 4 bases from J, with 20 bases between. CDR3 in amino acids: CSVPRGNGRGYGYTF. In DNA, the CDR3 is TGCAGCGTTCCCCGCGGGAACGGGAGAGGCTATGGCTACACCTTC.

This clonotype was detected many times. This sequence joins TRBV7-3 and TRBJ1-1; 10 bases align to TRBD1. CDR1 and CDR2 from the germline V gene are SGHTA and FQGTGA. J gave up 4 bases and V 0 bases, and 5 bases lay outside the gene matches. This CDR3 has 16 residues. The CDR3, as DNA: TGTGCCAGCAGCTTAACGGACAGGGGGGCGCGCACTGAAGCTTTCTTT. Protein product: CASSLTDRGARTEAFF. The full variable domain, with the rest looked up from reference TRBV7-3 and TRBJ1-1, is GAGVSQTPSNKVTEKGKYVELRCDPISGHTALYWYRQSLGQGPEFLIYFQGTGAADDSGLPNDRFFAVRPEGSVSTLKIQRTERGDSAVYLCASSLTDRGARTEAFFGQGTRLTVV.

This clonotype was seen a handful of times. The gene calls are TRBV13 and TRBJ2-5; a possible D gene is TRBD2 (6 bases). The germline V and J ends were trimmed by 5 bases and 4 bases, with 20 bases remaining between them. From germline, CDR1 is PRHDT and CDR2 FYEKMQ (reference sequence). This CDR3 spans 16 amino acids. DNA of the CDR3: TGTGCCAGCAGCCTAGCCTGGACGGGAGAGCGAGAGACCCAGTACTTC. Its translation: CASSLAWTGERETQYF.

The V call is TRBV6-1, the J call TRBJ2-3; TRBD2 agrees at 8 bases. Germline V gives CDR1 MNHNS, CDR2 SASEGT. V shed 4 bases and J 4 bases; nucleotides not matched to a gene: 13. This CDR3 comprises 17 residues. The CDR3 region has the DNA TGTGCCAGCAGTGTGAGGCCCGGGGGGGCCGGAGCAGATACGCAGTATTTT. It codes for CASSVRPGGAGADTQYF.